This T cell receptor (beta chain) derives from a study of a mutant IDH1 vaccine in newly diagnosed glioma (dated by TCRdb to the early 2020s). In terms of the full investigation: Across visits V03 through V10, patients got a total of eight vaccinations, given in weeks 1, 3, 5, 7, 11, 15, 19 and 23. Vaccination began 4-6 weeks after radiotherapy alone, or alongside temozolomide cycles in the chemotherapy-containing groups. Of the 25 to 40 treated patients, approximately 60% were male and about 40% were female, and the mean age was 40.4 years. Prior to enrollment, standard therapy consisting of radiotherapy alone, temozolomide alone, or radiochemotherapy with temozolomide had been administered to patients, with the combination being received by most patients. Peripheral blood samples were drawn at six visits, namely V03 (baseline), V05, V07, V10, V12 and V13. Longitudinal TCRB deep sequencing was performed for about 25 treated patients wherever samples were available for exploratory analyses.

The time point label on this specimen signifies: week 23, last vaccination. A 20-mer mutant IDH1 peptide at 300 micrograms in Montanide made up each vaccine dose, which was injected subcutaneously together with topical imiquimod. All donors had newly diagnosed IDH1-mutant astrocytomas of WHO grade 3 or 4 that showed loss of nuclear ATRX. The samples were drawn from NOA16, a multicentre, single-arm, open-label phase I trial in Germany that tested a mutant IDH1 peptide vaccine in humans for the first time. Genomic DNA for TCRB sequencing was extracted from EDTA blood using the DNeasy Blood and Tissue Kit. Libraries were made using the immunoSEQ multiplex PCR assay. Following the manufacturer's protocol, the hsTCRB Kit was used to amplify rearranged TCR beta chain sequences. An Illumina MiSeq was used to sequence the TCRB libraries. As for the original processing: Demultiplexing, trimming and gene mapping were performed with the kit vendor's proprietary platform. TCRdb holds this immuneACCESS table with in-frame rearrangements only. Some clones are missing; in checked studies, unresolved V genes explain under half, and the rest has no known cause. The V and J calls and clone size are taken from that table; D and trimming were inferred from the DNA. In all, the sample holds some 33,000 clones, and roughly 90% of those were seen once. The ten largest clonotypes hold 2.5% of the sample.

The CDR3 runs 10 amino acids, cysteine and phenylalanine included. The CDR3 DNA has 30 bases and is translated from base 1. The germline V gene gives CDR1 as SNHLY and CDR2 as FYNNEI. V is clipped by 3 bases and J by 4 bases, and the sequence between their germline boundaries is 0 bases long. On this clone itself: No antigen is known for it. No much larger clonotype is one base removed from it; base qualities were not supplied.

Findings and caveats that apply to the study as a whole: It was noted by the authors that analyses of patient blood samples could not be reproduced owing to sample limitations. No apparent relationship was observed between pseudoprogression and alterations in the top peripheral T cell clonotypes detected by TCRB sequencing. Across multiple MHC alleles, vaccine-induced immune responses were seen in 90% to 95% of patients. PBMC samples for TCRB deep sequencing were selected based on availability.

This sequence uses TRBV2 and TRBJ1-2; there is no confident call for the D gene. The sequence was collected from a man aged 35-49 years with glioma. The sequences come from PBMCs, collected from a glioma patient whose treatment included an IDH1 peptide vaccine. The sequence in DNA is TGTGCCAGCAGTGACTATGGCTACACCTTC. Protein translation: CASSDYGYTF.